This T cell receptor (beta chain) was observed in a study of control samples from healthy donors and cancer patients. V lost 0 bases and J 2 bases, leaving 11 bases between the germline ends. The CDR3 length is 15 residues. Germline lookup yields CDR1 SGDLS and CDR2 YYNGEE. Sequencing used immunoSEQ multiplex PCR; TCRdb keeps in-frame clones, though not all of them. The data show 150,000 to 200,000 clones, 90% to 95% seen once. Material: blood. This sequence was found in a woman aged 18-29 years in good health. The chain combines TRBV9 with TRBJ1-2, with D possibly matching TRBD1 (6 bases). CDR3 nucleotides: TGTGCCAGCAGCGTAGACCAGGGGCAGAACTATGGCTACACCTTC. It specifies CASSVDQGQNYGYTF.